This TCR beta chain was documented in a study of response to subunit inactivated influenza vaccine. Germline V gene lookup returns CDR1 SGHDN and CDR2 FVKESK. The CDR3 totals 18 residues. Trimming took 3 bases from V and 2 from J; bases not matched to a gene: 12. Each CDR3 protein is one row after TCRdb ran MiXCR on the RT-PCR reads. This table has 500,000 to 600,000 distinct CDR3 sequences, approximately 10% appearing once. This same sample was also taken into another study, of T cells expressing NK-cell markers. That paper adds: Generation of TCR beta cDNA was performed by 5'RACE template switching incorporating UMIs.

The receptor's source is a man between 45 and 60 years old who received an inactivated influenza vaccine. J is TRBJ2-3 and V is TRBV14; 9 positions agree with TRBD2. The sample in question was PBMCs from blood, obtained on the day of vaccination. The chain's CDR3 is CASSHQQTLAGNTDTQYF. For the CDR3, the DNA is TGTGCCAGCAGCCATCAGCAAACCCTAGCGGGGAACACAGATACGCAGTATTTT.